This TCR beta chain is from a study of blood T cell repertoires in COVID-19. Study context: The study drew acute and convalescent COVID-19 samples from the United States, Italy and Spain. T cells, B-cell-depleted T cells, or PBMCs supplied cDNA or gDNA.

Germline loops: CDR1 LGHNT, CDR2 FRNRAP. Unmatched junction bases numbered 9, after V lost 3 bases and J lost 0 bases. CDR3 length: 17 amino acids. Some clones are missing from TCRdb's copy, which holds only in-frame ones; the method was immunoSEQ multiplex PCR. In the table there are roughly 280,000 clones, roughly nine tenths of which are singletons. The age range of participants was about 18 to 89 years, with residence in more than 20 US areas. What the recovered Cohort 3 donors had was two negative PCRs, clearance, or symptom resolution. The TCR was taken from a woman in her late teens or twenties who had recovered from COVID-19. This chain connects TRBV12-5 to TRBJ2-3; TRBD2 matches at 7 bases. The sample was PBMCs or T cells enriched from blood (not recorded which). The CDR3: CASGFRTGGPSTDTQYF. CDR3 bases: TGTGCTAGTGGTTTCAGGACGGGGGGACCTAGCACAGATACGCAGTATTTT.